This T cell receptor (beta chain) was obtained from a study of cytomegalovirus exposure and HLA in healthy donors. In the case of this clone: As yet, its antigen is unknown.

A multiplex PCR was run with 60 Vbeta primers and 13 Jbeta primers. Only in-frame clones appear in the TCRdb table, and some are missing; sequencing was by immunoSEQ multiplex PCR. In the table there are about 180,000 clones, around three quarters of which are singletons. Study outcomes and limitations: Relative to equally common others, HLA-associated TCR beta chains showed greater clonal expansion in a later analysis. Only CMV serostatus was available as immune exposure information. An analysis that came later showed most CMV-associated TCR beta chains appearing HLA-restricted.

This CDR3 has 17 amino acids. Germline assignment: CDR1 MNHNS and CDR2 SASEGT. Trimming took 4 bases from V and 6 from J, leaving 22 bases between them. The rearrangement uses TRBV6-1 and TRBJ1-5, with TRBD1 as a possible D gene (5 bases). The clonotype was recovered from a middle-aged woman in good health and CMV-seronegative. Input material: PBMCs. CDR3 sequence reads: CASSAGTGGAGSQPQHF. CDR3 bases: TGTGCCAGCAGTGCGGGTACAGGAGGGGCAGGGAGTCAGCCCCAGCATTTT.